Included here is one T cell receptor (beta chain) sequence, with context. The record originates from a study of technical replicates of blood from a few donors. Libraries were prepared by immunoSEQ multiplex PCR; TCRdb keeps only in-frame clonotypes and omits some of them. The table lists approximately 92,000 clones, approximately 95% of them singletons. This CDR3 has 11 amino acids. CDR1 is SEHNR and CDR2 is FQNEAQ in the germline V gene (reference sequence). V shed 5 bases and J shed 5 bases, with 4 bases lying between them. The source is a human donor in good health. V gene TRBV7-9 combines with J gene TRBJ2-1; D ambiguous. Sequenced input: T cells isolated from PBMCs. In DNA form, the CDR3 reads TGTGCCAGCAGCGAGAACAATGAGCAGTTCTTC. Translating gives CASSENNEQFF.